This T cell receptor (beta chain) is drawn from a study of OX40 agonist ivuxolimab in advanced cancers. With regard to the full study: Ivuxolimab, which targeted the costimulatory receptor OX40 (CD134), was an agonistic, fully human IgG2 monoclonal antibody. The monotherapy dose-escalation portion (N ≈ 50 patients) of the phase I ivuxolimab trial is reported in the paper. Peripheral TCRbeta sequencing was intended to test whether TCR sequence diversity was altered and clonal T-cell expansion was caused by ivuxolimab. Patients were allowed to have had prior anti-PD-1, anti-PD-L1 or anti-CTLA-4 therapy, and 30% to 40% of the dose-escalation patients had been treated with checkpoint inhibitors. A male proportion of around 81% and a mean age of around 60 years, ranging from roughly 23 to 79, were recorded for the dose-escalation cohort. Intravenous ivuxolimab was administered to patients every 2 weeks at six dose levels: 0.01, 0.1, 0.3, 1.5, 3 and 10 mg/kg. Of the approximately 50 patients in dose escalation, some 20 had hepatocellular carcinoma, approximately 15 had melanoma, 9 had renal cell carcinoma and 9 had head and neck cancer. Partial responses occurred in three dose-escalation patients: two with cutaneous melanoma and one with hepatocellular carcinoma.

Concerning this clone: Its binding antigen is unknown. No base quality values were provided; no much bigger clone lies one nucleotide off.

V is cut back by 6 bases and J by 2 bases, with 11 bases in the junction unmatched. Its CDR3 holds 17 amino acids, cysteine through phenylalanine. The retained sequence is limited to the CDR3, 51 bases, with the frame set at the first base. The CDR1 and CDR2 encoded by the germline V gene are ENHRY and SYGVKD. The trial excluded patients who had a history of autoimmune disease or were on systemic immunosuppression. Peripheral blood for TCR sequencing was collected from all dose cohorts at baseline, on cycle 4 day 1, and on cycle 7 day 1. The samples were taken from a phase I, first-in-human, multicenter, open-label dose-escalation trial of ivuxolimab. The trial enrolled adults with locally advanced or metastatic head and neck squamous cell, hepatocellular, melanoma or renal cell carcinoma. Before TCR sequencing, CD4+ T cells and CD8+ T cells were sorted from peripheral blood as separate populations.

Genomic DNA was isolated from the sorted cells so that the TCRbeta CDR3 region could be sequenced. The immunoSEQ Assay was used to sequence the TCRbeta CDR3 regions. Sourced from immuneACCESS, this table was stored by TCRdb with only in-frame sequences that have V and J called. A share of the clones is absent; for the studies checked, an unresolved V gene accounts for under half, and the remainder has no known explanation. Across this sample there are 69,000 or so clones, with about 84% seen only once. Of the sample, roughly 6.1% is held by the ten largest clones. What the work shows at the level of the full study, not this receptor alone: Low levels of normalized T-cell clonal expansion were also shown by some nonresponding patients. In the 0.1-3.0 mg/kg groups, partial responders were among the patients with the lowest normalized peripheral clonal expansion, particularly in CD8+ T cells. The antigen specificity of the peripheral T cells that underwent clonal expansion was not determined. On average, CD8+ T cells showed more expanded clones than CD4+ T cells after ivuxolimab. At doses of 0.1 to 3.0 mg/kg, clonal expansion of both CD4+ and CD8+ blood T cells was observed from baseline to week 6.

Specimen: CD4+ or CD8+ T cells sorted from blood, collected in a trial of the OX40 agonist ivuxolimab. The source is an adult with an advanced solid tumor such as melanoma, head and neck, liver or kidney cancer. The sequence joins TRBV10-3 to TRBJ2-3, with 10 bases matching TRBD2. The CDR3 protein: CAIRQDGSGGITDTQYF. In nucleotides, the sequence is TGTGCCATCAGGCAAGATGGTAGCGGGGGGATCACAGATACGCAGTATTTT.